Detailed here is one T cell receptor beta chain. What it recognizes is unknown. The entirety of the isolated RNA underwent reverse transcription, so expressed TCRB transcripts were sequenced. Clones were read by immunoSEQ multiplex PCR, and TCRdb kept only the in-frame ones, dropping some. The sample includes some 150,000 clones, over 9.5% of them seen just once. V lost 0 bases to trimming and J lost 3 bases, with 9 bases between them. Germline V gene data show CDR1 as SGHDN and CDR2 as FVKESK. The CDR3 loop spans 14 amino acids. The data derive from a study of beta chain features in type 1 diabetes. Points from the study as a whole: In patients and controls equally, PCR might favor templates that are shorter. There was no resolution here of whether HLA type influences TCRB rearrangement. The similarity of naive, central memory and Treg TCRB repertoires appeared greater among patients than among healthy donors.

Sorted CD4+ subsets: naive, central memory, regulatory, stem cell-like memory (CD45RO/CCR7/CD25/CD127/CD95/CD27 panel). The clonotype originates from a man between 18 and 29 years old in good health. The chain couples TRBV14 to TRBJ2-7, with D maybe TRBD2 (6 bases). Sequenced material: naive CD4+ T cells from blood. CDR3 amino acids: CASSQDGGIYEQYF. In DNA form, the CDR3 reads TGTGCCAGCAGCCAAGATGGAGGGATCTACGAGCAGTACTTC.